Listed here is a single T cell receptor (beta chain). This sample stems from a study of blood T cell repertoires in COVID-19. Turning to the study itself: Sites across the United States, Italy and Spain contributed samples from acute and convalescent COVID-19. The cDNA or gDNA used as material had been derived from T cells, B-cell-depleted T cells, or PBMCs.

How the authors handled the data: Scientists estimated how many nucleated cells there were by amplifying reference gene primers. Here immunoSEQ multiplex PCR was the method, and the copy in TCRdb shows in-frame clones only, minus some. V and J calls and clone size are copied from that table; D and trimming were computed from the DNA. The sample includes fewer than 150,000 clones, around four fifths seen only once; the top ten take around 18%. The CDR3 consists of 14 residues. J was trimmed by 8 bases and V by 5 bases; bases with no gene match: 9. Looked up from germline, CDR1 is SGHNT and CDR2 is YENEEA.

The V call is TRBV11-3, the J call TRBJ2-3, with 8 bases lining up with TRBD2. The sequence came from an elderly man with acute or convalescent COVID-19. The sample was peripheral blood. The CDR3 coding sequence is TGTGCCAGCAGCCTTAGCGGGGCGGAGTCTACGCAGTATTTT. Translating gives CASSLSGAESTQYF. Drawing the rest from reference TRBV11-3 and TRBJ2-3, the complete variable domain is EAGVVQSPRYKIIEKKQPVAFWCNPISGHNTLYWYLQNLGQGPELLIRYENEEAVDDSQLPKDRFSAERLKGVDSTLKIQPAELGDSAVYLCASSLSGAESTQYFGPGTRLTVL.